The clone carrying this T cell receptor (beta chain) has ten or more counts. What it binds is not known. Per the germline V gene, CDR1 is SGDLS and CDR2 is YYNGEE. Trimming left V 4 bases short and J 8 bases short, with 22 bases between. The CDR3 loop spans 16 amino acids. The data stem from a study of CD8 T cells in ankylosing spondylitis. Scientists made TCR beta libraries using quantitative 5'-RACE with molecular barcodes. Via MiXCR, TCRdb re-called the 5' RACE reads, giving one row per CDR3 protein. The sample includes 7,600 or so distinct CDR3 sequences, 2.8% of them seen just once. Notes on the study in general: Matched ankylosing spondylitis synovial fluid reportedly contained a significantly enriched population of disease-linked clones. A number of the motif variants had already been described in reactive arthritis synovial fluid and blood. Within peripheral blood, clones linked to disease were CD8+ and relatively rare.

Sequenced input: blood, either unsorted or a sorted T cell fraction (not recorded which). The chain joins TRBV9 to TRBJ2-1; D is possibly TRBD1 or TRBD2 (5 bases each). The receptor's source is a female donor with ankylosing spondylitis or in good health (not recorded which). CDR3 residues: CASSLGTGGWTDEQFF. The CDR3, as DNA: TGTGCCAGCAGCCTAGGGACCGGTGGCTGGACGGATGAGCAGTTCTTC.